This T cell receptor (beta chain) comes out of a study of blood T cell repertoires in COVID-19. Study summary: Sites in the United States, Italy and Spain provided acute and convalescent COVID-19 samples. Nucleic acid was either cDNA or gDNA, and it came from T cells, B-cell-depleted T cells, or PBMCs.

Per the original methods: Reference gene primer amplification gave estimated nucleated cell counts. Produced via immunoSEQ multiplex PCR; TCRdb's table is partial and in-frame only. That table furnishes V, J and clone size, whereas the DNA furnished D and trimming. The sample lists some 34,000 clones; 75% to 90% were seen once. Germline lookup yields CDR1 SNHLY and CDR2 FYNNEI. The CDR3 length is 12 residues. V lost 4 bases, J lost 6 bases, and 10 bases lay in between. The rearrangement links TRBV2 to TRBJ2-7; tentatively, D is TRBD2 (5 bases). This TCR was recovered from a human donor in a cohort sampled during active COVID-19. The sample taken for sequencing was peripheral blood. DNA for the CDR3: TGTGCCAGCAGTGCCGGGGTTGGCGAGCAGTACTTC. This gives the protein CASSAGVGEQYF.